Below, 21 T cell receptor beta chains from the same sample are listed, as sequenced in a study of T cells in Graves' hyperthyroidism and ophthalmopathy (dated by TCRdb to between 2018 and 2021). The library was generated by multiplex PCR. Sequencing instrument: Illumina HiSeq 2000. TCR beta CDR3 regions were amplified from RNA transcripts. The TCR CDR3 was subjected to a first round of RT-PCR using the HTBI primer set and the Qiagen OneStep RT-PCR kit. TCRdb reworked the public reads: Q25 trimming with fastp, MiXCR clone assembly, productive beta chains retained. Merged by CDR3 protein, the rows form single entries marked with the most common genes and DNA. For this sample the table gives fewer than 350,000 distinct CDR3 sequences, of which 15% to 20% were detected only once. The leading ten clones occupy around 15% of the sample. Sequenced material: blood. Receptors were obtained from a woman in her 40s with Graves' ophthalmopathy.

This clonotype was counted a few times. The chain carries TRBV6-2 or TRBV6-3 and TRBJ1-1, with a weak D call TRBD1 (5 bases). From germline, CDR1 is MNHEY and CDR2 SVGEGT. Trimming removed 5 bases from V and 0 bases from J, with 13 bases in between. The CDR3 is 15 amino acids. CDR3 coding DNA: TGTGCCAGCAGTCATGGAGGGGCACTGAACACTGAAGCTTTCTTT. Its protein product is CASSHGGALNTEAFF.

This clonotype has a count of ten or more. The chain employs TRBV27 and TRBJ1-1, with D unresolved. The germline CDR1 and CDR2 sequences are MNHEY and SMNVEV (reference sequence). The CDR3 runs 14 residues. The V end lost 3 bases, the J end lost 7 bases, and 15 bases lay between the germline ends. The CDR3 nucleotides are TGTGCCAGCAGTTTGGCGAGCGATACGTATGAAGCTTTCTTT. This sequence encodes CASSLASDTYEAFF.

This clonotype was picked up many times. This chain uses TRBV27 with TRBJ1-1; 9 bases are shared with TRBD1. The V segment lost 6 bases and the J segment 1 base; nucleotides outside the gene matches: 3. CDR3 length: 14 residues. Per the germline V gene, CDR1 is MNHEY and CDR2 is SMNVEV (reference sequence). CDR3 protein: CASRLQGANTEAFF. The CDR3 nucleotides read TGTGCCAGCAGGCTACAGGGGGCGAACACTGAAGCTTTCTTT.

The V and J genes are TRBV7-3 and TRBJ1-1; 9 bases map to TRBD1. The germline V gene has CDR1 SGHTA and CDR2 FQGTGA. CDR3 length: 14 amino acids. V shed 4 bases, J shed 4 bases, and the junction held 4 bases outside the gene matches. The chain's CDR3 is CASSWDRESTEAFF. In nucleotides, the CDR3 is TGTGCCAGCAGCTGGGACAGGGAGAGCACTGAAGCTTTCTTT.

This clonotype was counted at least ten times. The CDR3 nucleotides are TGTGCCTGGGACCGGTCCTATGGCTACACCTTC. Amino acids: CAWDRSYGYTF. The chain carries TRBV30 and TRBJ1-2, with D hard to call. This CDR3 comprises 11 residues. Trimming stripped 5 bases from V and 4 bases from J, with 8 bases between. Germline CDR1 reads GTSNPN; CDR2 reads SVGIG (reference sequence). The full variable domain, rest sourced from reference TRBV30 and TRBJ1-2, is SQTIHQWPATLVQPVGSPLSLECTVEGTSNPNLYWYRQAAGRGLQLLFYSVGIGQISSEVPQNLSASRPQDRQFILSSKKLLLSDSGFYLCAWDRSYGYTFGSGTRLTVV.

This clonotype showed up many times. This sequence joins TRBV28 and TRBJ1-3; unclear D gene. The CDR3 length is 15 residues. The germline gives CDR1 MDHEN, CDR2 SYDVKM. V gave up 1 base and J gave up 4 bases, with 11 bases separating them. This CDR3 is CASSLYEGLGNTIYF. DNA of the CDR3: TGTGCCAGCAGTTTATACGAAGGGTTGGGAAACACCATATATTTT.

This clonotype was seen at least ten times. The CDR3: CAWSVVGGTEYF. The CDR3 nucleotides are TGTGCCTGGAGTGTAGTTGGCGGGACTGAGTACTTC. The V call is TRBV30, the J call TRBJ2-7, with D possibly TRBD2 on 6 matching bases. The CDR3 runs to 12 residues. Trimming left V 0 bases short and J 11 bases short, with 14 bases between. The germline V gene has CDR1 GTSNPN and CDR2 SVGIG (reference sequence).

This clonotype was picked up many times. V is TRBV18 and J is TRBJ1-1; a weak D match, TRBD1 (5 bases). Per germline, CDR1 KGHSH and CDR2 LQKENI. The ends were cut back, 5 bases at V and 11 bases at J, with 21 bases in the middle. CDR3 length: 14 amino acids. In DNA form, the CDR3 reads TGTGCCAGCTCATCCTCCCTCGACTGGGGCTTGGCTTTCTTT. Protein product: CASSSSLDWGLAFF.

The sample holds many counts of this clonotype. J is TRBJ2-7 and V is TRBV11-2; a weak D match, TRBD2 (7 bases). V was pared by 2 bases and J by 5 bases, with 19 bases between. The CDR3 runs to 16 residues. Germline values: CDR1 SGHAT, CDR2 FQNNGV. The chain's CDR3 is CASSLRSGGLSHEQYF. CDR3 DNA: TGTGCCAGCAGCTTAAGATCGGGGGGCCTAAGCCACGAGCAGTACTTC.

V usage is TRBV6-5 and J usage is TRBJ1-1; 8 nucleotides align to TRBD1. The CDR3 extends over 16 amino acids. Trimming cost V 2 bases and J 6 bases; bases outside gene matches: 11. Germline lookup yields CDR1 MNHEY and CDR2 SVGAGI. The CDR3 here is CASSYSRTGTGSEAFF. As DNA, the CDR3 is TGTGCCAGCAGTTACAGCCGGACAGGGACGGGGTCTGAAGCTTTCTTT.

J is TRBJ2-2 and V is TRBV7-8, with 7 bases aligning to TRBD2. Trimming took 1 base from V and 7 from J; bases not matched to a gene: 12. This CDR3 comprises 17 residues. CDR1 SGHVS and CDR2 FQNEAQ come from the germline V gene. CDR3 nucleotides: TGTGCCAGCAGCTTAGGTGGCTTCGCGGGAGTAGTCGGGGAGCTGTTTTTT. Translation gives CASSLGGFAGVVGELFF.

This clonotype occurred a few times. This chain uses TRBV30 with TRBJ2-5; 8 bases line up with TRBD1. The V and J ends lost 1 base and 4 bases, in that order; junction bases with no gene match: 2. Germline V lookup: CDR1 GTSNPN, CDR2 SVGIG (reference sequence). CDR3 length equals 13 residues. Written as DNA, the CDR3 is TGTGCCTGGAGTGGGACAGGGAGAGAGACCCAGTACTTC. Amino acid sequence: CAWSGTGRETQYF.

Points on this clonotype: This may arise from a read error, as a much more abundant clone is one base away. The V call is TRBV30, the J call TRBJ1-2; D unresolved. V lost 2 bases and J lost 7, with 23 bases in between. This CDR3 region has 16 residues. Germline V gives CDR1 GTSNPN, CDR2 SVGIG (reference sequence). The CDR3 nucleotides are TGTGCCTGGAGTCCTTGGACGGACGATAGCCGGATTGGCTACACCTTC. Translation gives CAWSPWTDDSRIGYTF.

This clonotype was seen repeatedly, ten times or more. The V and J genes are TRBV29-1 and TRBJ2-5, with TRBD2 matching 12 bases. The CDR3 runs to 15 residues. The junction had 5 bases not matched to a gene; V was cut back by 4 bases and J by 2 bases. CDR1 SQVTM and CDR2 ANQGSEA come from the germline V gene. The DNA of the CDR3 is TGCAGCGTTGGGACTAGCGGGACGTTTCAAGAGACCCAGTACTTC. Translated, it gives CSVGTSGTFQETQYF.

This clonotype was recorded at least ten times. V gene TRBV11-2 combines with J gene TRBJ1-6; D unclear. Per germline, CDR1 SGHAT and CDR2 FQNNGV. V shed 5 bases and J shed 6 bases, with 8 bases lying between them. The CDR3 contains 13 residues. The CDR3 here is CASSAVPNSPLHF. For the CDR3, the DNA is TGTGCCAGCAGCGCTGTCCCTAATTCACCCCTCCACTTT.

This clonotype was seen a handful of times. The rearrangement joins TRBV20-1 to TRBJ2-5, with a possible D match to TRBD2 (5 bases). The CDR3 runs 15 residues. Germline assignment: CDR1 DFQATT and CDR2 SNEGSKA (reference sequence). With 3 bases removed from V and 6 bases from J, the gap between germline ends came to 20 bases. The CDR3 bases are TGCAGTGCTAGTACTTTGTTGGGTCTCGGGAAGACCCAGTACTTC. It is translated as CSASTLLGLGKTQYF.

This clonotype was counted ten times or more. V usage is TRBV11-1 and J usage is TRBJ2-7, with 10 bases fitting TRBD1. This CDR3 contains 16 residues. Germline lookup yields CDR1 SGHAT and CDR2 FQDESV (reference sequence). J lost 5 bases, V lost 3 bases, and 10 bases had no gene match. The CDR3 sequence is CASSFSGGQGLNEQYF. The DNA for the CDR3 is TGTGCCAGCAGCTTTAGTGGGGGACAGGGGCTGAACGAGCAGTACTTC.

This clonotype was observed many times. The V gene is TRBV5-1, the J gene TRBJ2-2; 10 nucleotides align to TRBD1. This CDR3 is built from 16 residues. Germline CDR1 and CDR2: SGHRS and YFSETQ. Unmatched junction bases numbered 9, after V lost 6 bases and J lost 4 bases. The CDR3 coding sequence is TGCGCCAGCACCAGGACAGGGGGGCGAACCACCGGGGAGCTGTTTTTT. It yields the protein CASTRTGGRTTGELFF. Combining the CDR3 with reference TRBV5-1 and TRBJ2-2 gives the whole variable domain KAGVTQTPRYLIKTRGQQVTLSCSPISGHRSVSWYQQTPGQGLQFLFEYFSETQRNKGNFPGRFSGRQFSNSRSEMNVSTLELGDSALYLCASTRTGGRTTGELFFGEGSRLTVL.

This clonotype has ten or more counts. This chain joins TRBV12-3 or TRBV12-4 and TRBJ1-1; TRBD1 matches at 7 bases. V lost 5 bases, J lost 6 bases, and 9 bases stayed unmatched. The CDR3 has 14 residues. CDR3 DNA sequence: TGTGCCAGCAGTCGGCAGGGGGTGGGCGCTGAAGCTTTCTTT. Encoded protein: CASSRQGVGAEAFF.

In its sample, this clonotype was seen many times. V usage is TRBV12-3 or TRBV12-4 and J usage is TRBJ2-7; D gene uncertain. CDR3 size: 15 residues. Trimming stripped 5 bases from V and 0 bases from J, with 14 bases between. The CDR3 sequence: CASSLSDSNSYEQYF. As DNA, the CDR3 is TGTGCCAGCAGTCTCAGCGACTCCAACTCCTACGAGCAGTACTTC.

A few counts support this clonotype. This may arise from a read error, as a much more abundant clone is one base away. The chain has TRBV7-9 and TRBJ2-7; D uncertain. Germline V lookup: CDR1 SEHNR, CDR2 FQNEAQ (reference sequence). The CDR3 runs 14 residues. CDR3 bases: TGTCCCAGCAGCTTAGTCGTAGGGATGAACGAGCAGTACTTC. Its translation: CPSSLVVGMNEQYF. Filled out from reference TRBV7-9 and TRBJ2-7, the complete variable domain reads DTGVSQNPRHKITKRGQNVTFRCDPISEHNRLYWYRQTLGQGPEFLTYFQNEAQLEKSRLLSDRFSAERPKGSFSTLEIQRTEQGDSAMYLCPSSLVVGMNEQYFGPGTRLTVT.